This T cell receptor (beta chain) was captured by sequencing in a study of shared clonotypes between healthy human individuals. Broader study findings: Clonotype sharing across donors was expected to vary with sequencing depth. The generation probabilities recorded for non-shared clonotypes fell below those of clonotypes shared by all four donors.

This table comes from immunoSEQ multiplex PCR, and its TCRdb copy is limited to in-frame clones, with some not included. This table holds 2.3 million or so clones, more than 80% found once. A CD45RA+ naive subset and a CD45RA-negative memory subset were split from CD4+ cells. A word on this clone: Its antigen is unidentified.

J gave up 4 bases and V 2 bases, and 8 bases lay outside the gene matches. CDR3 size: 15 residues. Germline assignment: CDR1 SEHNR and CDR2 FQNEAQ (reference sequence). The sequencing sample was made of naive CD4+ T cells from PBMCs. Subset specified: CD45RA+ positively selected. This receptor was obtained from a young man in good health. Some clones in this sample may be carry-over from other donors' samples. The chain uses TRBV7-9 and TRBJ2-7; 7 bases are a match to TRBD2. DNA of the CDR3: TGTGCCAGCAGCTTATTCGGCGGGAGTTATTACGAGCAGTACTTC. Its translation: CASSLFGGSYYEQYF.